A single sample gave rise to the 3 T cell receptor beta chains below, sequenced in a study of identical twins. TCRdb reanalysed the 5' RACE reads using MiXCR and keeps one entry per CDR3 protein. The data hold fewer than 550,000 distinct CDR3 sequences, with roughly an eighth observed a single time. The data also belong to a second study, concerning yellow fever vaccine responses in identical twins.

Source material: CD4+ T cells sorted from blood. All receptors derive from a woman younger than 30 in good health.

This clonotype was seen a few times. The chain is built from TRBV28 and TRBJ1-1; D perhaps matches TRBD1 (5 bases). The CDR3 consists of 15 residues. V was trimmed by 4 bases and J by 0 bases, leaving 12 bases between them. Germline V CDR1 and CDR2: MDHEN, SYDVKM. DNA for the CDR3: TGTGCCAGCAGTTCCTATGACAGCATGAACACTGAAGCTTTCTTT. This encodes CASSSYDSMNTEAFF.

This clonotype was seen once. The genes are TRBV7-2 and TRBJ1-1; possible D gene TRBD1, 5 bases. The CDR3 has 14 residues. Trimming removed 1 base from V and 7 bases from J, with 13 bases in between. CDR1 and CDR2 from the germline V gene are SGHTA and FQGNSA. The CDR3 nucleotides are TGTGCCAGCAGCTTAGGGCGGGGCAGATATGAAGCTTTCTTT. Residues: CASSLGRGRYEAFF.

The V gene is TRBV12-3 or TRBV12-4, the J gene TRBJ2-1; 10 nucleotides agree with TRBD2. Trimming cost V 6 bases and J 4 bases; bases outside gene matches: 6. CDR3 length: 15 amino acids. The DNA for the CDR3 is TGTGCCAGCAGACGTGGGACTAGCGCTTACAATGAGCAGTTCTTC. Amino acids: CASRRGTSAYNEQFF.